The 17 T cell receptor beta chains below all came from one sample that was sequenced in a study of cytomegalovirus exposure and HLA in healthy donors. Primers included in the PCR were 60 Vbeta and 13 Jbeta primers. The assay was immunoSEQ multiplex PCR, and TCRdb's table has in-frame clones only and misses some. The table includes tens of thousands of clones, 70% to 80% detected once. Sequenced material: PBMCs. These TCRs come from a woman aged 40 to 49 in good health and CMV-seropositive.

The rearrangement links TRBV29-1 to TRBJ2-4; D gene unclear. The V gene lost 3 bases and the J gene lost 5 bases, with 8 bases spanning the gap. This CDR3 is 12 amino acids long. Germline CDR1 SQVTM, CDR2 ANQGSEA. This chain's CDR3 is CSVDGGENIQYF. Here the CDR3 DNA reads TGCAGCGTTGACGGCGGCGAAAACATTCAGTACTTC.

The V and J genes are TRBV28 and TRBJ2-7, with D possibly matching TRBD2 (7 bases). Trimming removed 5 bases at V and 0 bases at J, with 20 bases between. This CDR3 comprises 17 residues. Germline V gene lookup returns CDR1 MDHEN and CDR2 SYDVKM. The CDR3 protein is CASSGGLAVGVSYEQYF. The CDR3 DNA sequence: TGTGCCAGCAGTGGGGGCCTAGCGGTGGGAGTCTCCTACGAGCAGTACTTC. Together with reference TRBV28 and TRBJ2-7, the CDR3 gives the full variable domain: DVKVTQSSRYLVKRTGEKVFLECVQDMDHENMFWYRQDPGLGLRLIYFSYDVKMKEKGDIPEGYSVSREKKERFSLILESASTNQTSMYLCASSGGLAVGVSYEQYFGPGTRLTVT.

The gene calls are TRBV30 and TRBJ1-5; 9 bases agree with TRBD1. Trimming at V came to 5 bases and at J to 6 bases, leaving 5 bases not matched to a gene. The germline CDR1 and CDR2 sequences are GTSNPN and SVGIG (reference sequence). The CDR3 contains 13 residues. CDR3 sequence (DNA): TGTGCCTGGGGGACAGGGTTCGGTCAGCCCCAGCATTTT. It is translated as CAWGTGFGQPQHF.

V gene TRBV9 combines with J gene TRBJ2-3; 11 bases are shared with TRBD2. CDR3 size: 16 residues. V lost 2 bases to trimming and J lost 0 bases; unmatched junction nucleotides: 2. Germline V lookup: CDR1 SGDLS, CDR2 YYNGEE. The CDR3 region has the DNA TGTGCCAGCAGCGTGGGGACTAGCGGTAGCACAGATACGCAGTATTTT. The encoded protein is CASSVGTSGSTDTQYF.

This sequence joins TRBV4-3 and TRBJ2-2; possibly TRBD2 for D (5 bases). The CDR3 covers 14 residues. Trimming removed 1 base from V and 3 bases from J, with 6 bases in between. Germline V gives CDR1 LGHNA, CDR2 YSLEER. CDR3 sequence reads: CASSQGSDTGELFF. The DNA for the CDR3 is TGCGCCAGCAGCCAAGGTAGCGACACCGGGGAGCTGTTTTTT.

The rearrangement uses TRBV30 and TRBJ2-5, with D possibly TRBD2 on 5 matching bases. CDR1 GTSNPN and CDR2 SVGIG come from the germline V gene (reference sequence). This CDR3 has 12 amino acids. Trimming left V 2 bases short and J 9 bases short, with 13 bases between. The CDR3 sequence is CAWSLPNGAQYF. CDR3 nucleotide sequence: TGTGCCTGGAGTTTGCCCAACGGGGCCCAGTACTTC.

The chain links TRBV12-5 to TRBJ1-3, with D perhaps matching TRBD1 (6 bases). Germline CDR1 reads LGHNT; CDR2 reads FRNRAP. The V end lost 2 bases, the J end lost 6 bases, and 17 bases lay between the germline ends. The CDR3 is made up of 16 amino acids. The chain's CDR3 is CASGLPPGQKANTIYF. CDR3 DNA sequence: TGTGCTAGTGGTTTGCCGCCGGGACAAAAGGCAAACACCATATATTTT.

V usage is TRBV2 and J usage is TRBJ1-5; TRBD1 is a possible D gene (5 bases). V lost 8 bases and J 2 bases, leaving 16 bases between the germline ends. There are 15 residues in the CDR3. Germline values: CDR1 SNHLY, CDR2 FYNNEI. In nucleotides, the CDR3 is TGTGCCAGCGGGGGGACTGTGGAGCGCAATCAGCCCCAGCATTTT. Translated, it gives CASGGTVERNQPQHF.

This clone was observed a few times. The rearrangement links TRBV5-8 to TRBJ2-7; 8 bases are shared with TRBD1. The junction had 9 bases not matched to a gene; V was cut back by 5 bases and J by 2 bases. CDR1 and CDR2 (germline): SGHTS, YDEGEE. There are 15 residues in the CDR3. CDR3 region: CASRKTTGATYEQYF. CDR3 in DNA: TGTGCCAGCAGGAAAACGACAGGGGCCACCTACGAGCAGTACTTC.

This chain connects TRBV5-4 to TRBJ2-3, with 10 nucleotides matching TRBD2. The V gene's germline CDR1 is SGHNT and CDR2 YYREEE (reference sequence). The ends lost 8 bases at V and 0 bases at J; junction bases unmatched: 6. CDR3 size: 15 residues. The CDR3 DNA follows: TGTGCCAGTAGACTAGCGGGCCTTAGCACAGATACGCAGTATTTT. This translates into CASRLAGLSTDTQYF.

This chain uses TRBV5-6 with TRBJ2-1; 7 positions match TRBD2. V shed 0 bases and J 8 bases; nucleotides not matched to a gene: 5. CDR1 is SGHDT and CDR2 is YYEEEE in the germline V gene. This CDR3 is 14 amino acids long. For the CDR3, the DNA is TGTGCCAGCAGCTTGGGTCGGACTAGGGATGAGCAGTTCTTC. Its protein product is CASSLGRTRDEQFF.

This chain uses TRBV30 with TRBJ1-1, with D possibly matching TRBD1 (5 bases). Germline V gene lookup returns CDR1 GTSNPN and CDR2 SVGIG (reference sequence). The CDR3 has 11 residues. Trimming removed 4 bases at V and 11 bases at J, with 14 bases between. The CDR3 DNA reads TGTGCCTGGACCTTAGGGGCGAGTGCTTTCTTT. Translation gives CAWTLGASAFF. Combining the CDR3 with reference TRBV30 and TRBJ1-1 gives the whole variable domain SQTIHQWPATLVQPVGSPLSLECTVEGTSNPNLYWYRQAAGRGLQLLFYSVGIGQISSEVPQNLSASRPQDRQFILSSKKLLLSDSGFYLCAWTLGASAFFGQGTRLTVV.

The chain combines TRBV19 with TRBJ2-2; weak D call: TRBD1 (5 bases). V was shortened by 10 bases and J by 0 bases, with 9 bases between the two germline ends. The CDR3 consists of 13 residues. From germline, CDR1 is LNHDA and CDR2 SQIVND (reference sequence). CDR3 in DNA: TGTGCCATTAGGGGCTCGAACACCGGGGAGCTGTTTTTT. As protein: CAIRGSNTGELFF.

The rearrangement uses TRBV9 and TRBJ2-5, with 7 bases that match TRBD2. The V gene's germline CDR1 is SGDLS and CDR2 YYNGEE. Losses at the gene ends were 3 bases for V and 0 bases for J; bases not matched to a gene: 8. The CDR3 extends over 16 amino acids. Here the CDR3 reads CASSDAGTTYQETQYF. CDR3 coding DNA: TGTGCCAGCAGCGACGCCGGGACTACGTACCAAGAGACCCAGTACTTC.

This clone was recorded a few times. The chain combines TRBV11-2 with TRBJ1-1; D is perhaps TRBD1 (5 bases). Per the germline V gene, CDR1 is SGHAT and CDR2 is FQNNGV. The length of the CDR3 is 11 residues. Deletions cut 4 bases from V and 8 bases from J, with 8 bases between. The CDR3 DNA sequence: TGTGCCAGCAGCTCCCGACAGGAAGCTTTCTTT. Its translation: CASSSRQEAFF.

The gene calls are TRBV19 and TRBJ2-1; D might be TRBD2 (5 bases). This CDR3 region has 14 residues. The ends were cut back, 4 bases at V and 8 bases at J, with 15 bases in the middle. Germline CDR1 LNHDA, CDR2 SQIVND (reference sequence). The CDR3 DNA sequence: TGTGCCAGTAGTACCCTGGGAGATTACGATGAGCAGTTCTTC. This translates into CASSTLGDYDEQFF.

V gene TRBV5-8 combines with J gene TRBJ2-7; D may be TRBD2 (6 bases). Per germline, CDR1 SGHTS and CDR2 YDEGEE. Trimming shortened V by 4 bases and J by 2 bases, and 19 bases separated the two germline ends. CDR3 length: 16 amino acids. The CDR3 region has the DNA TGTGCCAGCAGCCGGCAAGGAGCGGGTGATACCTACGAGCAGTACTTC. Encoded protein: CASSRQGAGDTYEQYF.